This TCR beta chain originates from a study of regulatory T cells in long-lasting Graves disease. The CDR3 has 14 amino acids. Deletions cut 2 bases from V and 1 base from J, with 8 bases between. Germline loops: CDR1 MDHEN, CDR2 SYDVKM. This clonotype came up many times. To make TCR beta libraries, researchers used iRepertoire HTBI primers and Arm-PCR of CDR3 regions. TCRdb re-called the multiplex PCR reads with MiXCR, one entry per CDR3 protein. Here the sample spans over 500,000 distinct CDR3 sequences, about 16% being singletons. The time point denotes: newly diagnosed GD, antithyroid drugs for less than 3 months. Researchers made the TCR library from RNA that was extracted from PBMCs. This sample also appeared in a second study, on T cells in Graves' hyperthyroidism and ophthalmopathy.

Specimen: peripheral blood mononuclear cells (PBMCs), collected at new diagnosis, from a patient treated with antithyroid drugs. The source of this sequence is a woman aged 25 to 39 with Graves disease. The chain joins TRBV28 to TRBJ1-1; the D is unclear. The CDR3 protein is CASSLGRKNTEAFF. CDR3 bases: TGTGCCAGCAGTTTAGGACGGAAGAACACTGAAGCTTTCTTT.